These T cell receptor beta chains were read from a single sample in a study of blood T cell repertoires in COVID-19. The repertoire was sequenced with immunoSEQ multiplex PCR; TCRdb's copy has only in-frame clones and lacks some. The sample has 250,000 to 300,000 clones; 90% to 95% are singletons. Sequencing input: peripheral blood. The source is a woman in her twenties or thirties with COVID-19, enrolled during active disease. The CDR3 runs from the conserved cysteine through the conserved F or W. A D gene is named only where the DNA matches it firmly. A row's size may be missing; if present it is once, few, many or a size class.

V gene	clone size	D gene	J gene	CDR3 DNA	CDR3 protein
TRBV2	NA	NA	TRBJ2-1	TGTGCCAGCATCATACTAACCGCGGATGGTGAGCAGTTCTTC	CASIILTADGEQFF
TRBV29-1	NA	TRBD1	TRBJ1-2	TGCAGCGTTGAAGATGCGACAGGGACCTATGGCTACACCTTC	CSVEDATGTYGYTF
TRBV19	NA	TRBD2	TRBJ2-7	TGTGCCAGTGCCGCTGGGCCTAGCGGGAGGTACGAGCAGTACTTC	CASAAGPSGRYEQYF
TRBV29-1	NA	NA	TRBJ1-5	TGCAGCGTTGCCGGGGATGGCAATCAGCCCCAGCATTTT	CSVAGDGNQPQHF
TRBV23-1	NA	TRBD1	TRBJ2-6	TGCGCCAGCAGTCACTCCGGACAGGGGAGGCCGCTCTCTGGGGCCAACGTCCTGACTTTC	CASSHSGQGRPLSGANVLTF
TRBV5-4	once	TRBD2	TRBJ2-7	TGTGCCAGCAGCTTTATAGCGGGGGACTACGAGCAGTACTTC	CASSFIAGDYEQYF
TRBV10-3	NA	TRBD1	TRBJ1-4	TGTGCCGTCAGGGACAGACCGAAGGAGAAACTGTTTTTT	CAVRDRPKEKLFF
TRBV5-1	NA	NA	TRBJ2-5	TGCGCCAGCAGCTTGACCCCGGGAGAGACCCAGTACTTC	CASSLTPGETQYF
TRBV19	NA	TRBD2	TRBJ2-3	TGTGCCAGTAGTGTGACTAGCGGAAGCACAGATACGCAGTATTTT	CASSVTSGSTDTQYF
TRBV28	NA	TRBD2	TRBJ2-5	TGTGCCAGCAGGGCGGGAGATTTGAGAGAGACCCAGTACTTC	CASRAGDLRETQYF
TRBV27	NA	NA	TRBJ2-2	TGTGCCAGCAGCAGGACCGGGGAGCTGTTTTTT	CASSRTGELFF
TRBV5-4	once	NA	TRBJ1-1	TGTGCCAGCAGCTCCCCGAATACAAAGAACACTGAAGCTTTCTTT	CASSSPNTKNTEAFF
TRBV2	NA	TRBD1	TRBJ1-6	TGTGCCAGCGCGCGTTTACAGGGGGAAAATTCACCCCTCCACTTT	CASARLQGENSPLHF
TRBV5-5	NA	TRBD2	TRBJ2-1	TGTGCCAGCAGCTTGCTTAGCGGGTTATACAATGAGCAGTTCTTC	CASSLLSGLYNEQFF
TRBV2	NA	TRBD1	TRBJ1-2	TGTGCCAGCAGTGCCGGGACAGGGTATGGCTACACCTTC	CASSAGTGYGYTF
TRBV2	NA	NA	TRBJ1-1	TGTGCCAGCAGTTTAGACAGCCCGGCCGCTTTCTTT	CASSLDSPAAFF
TRBV9	NA	TRBD2	TRBJ2-1	TGTGCCAGCAGCAAGCGATCTAGCGGGAGGGCCTACAATGAGCAGTTCTTC	CASSKRSSGRAYNEQFF
TRBV27	NA	NA	TRBJ1-6	TGTGCCAGCAGCGCAGGGGATTCACCCCTCCACTTT	CASSAGDSPLHF